These 9 T cell receptor beta chains were all obtained from the same sample, sequenced in a study of OX40 agonist ivuxolimab in advanced cancers. Sequenced by immunoSEQ multiplex PCR; TCRdb stores in-frame clones only, minus some. This table has about 99,000 clones, more than 95% appearing once. The material sequenced was CD4+ or CD8+ T cells sorted from blood, taken in a trial of the OX40 agonist ivuxolimab. All receptors derive from an adult with an advanced solid tumor such as melanoma, head and neck, liver or kidney cancer.

The chain combines TRBV18 with TRBJ2-4, with D perhaps matching TRBD1 (6 bases). Germline lookup yields CDR1 KGHSH and CDR2 LQKENI. With 1 base removed from V and 8 bases from J, the gap between germline ends came to 12 bases. The CDR3 spans 14 residues. CDR3 protein: CASSPLGAGDIQYF. CDR3 DNA: TGTGCCAGCTCACCACTGGGGGCCGGGGACATTCAGTACTTC.

This chain uses TRBV7-6 with TRBJ2-7, with no clear D. The V and J ends lost 1 base and 2 bases respectively, with 12 bases between them. Looked up from germline, CDR1 is SGHVS and CDR2 is FNYEAQ. CDR3 length: 15 residues. CDR3 DNA: TGTGCCAGCAGCTTAGATATTACCGAGACCTACGAGCAGTACTTC. Protein: CASSLDITETYEQYF.

The chain has TRBV20-1 and TRBJ2-4; D may be TRBD2 (6 bases). Trimming cost V 6 bases and J 15 bases, with 18 bases left between them. This CDR3 spans 11 amino acids. Germline lookup yields CDR1 DFQATT and CDR2 SNEGSKA (reference sequence). CDR3 sequence: CSALLSGLGYF. The CDR3 nucleotides read TGCAGTGCGTTGCTCTCGGGACTCGGGTACTTC.

In this sample, this clone turned up once. The genes are TRBV7-2 and TRBJ2-3; D unresolved. Trimming stripped 0 bases from V and 6 bases from J, with 10 bases between. Looked up from germline, CDR1 is SGHTA and CDR2 is FQGNSA. The CDR3 is 14 residues long. CDR3 in DNA: TGTGCCAGCAGCTTAGCGTTAGGTGGGGATACGCAGTATTTT. Its translation is CASSLALGGDTQYF.

The chain employs TRBV25-1 and TRBJ2-5, with D perhaps TRBD2 (5 bases). The CDR3 is 12 residues long. Germline lookup yields CDR1 MGHDK and CDR2 SYGVNS. V was shortened by 8 bases and J by 2 bases, with 9 bases between the two germline ends. The CDR3 DNA reads TGTGCCAGCTCCTCGGGGCAAGAGACCCAGTACTTC. Its translation is CASSSGQETQYF.

The chain is built from TRBV13 and TRBJ1-2; 7 bases line up with TRBD1. J lost 4 bases, V lost 5 bases, and 10 bases had no gene match. The length of the CDR3 is 15 residues. CDR1 PRHDT and CDR2 FYEKMQ come from the germline V gene (reference sequence). Here the CDR3 DNA reads TGTGCCAGCAGCCCAGGGGGGGGCCTGGGCTATGGCTACACCTTC. Protein product: CASSPGGGLGYGYTF.

In nucleotides, the CDR3 is TGTGCCAGCAGTGTGGGGGTTCTGAACACTGAAGCTTTCTTT. As protein: CASSVGVLNTEAFF. The chain has TRBV2 and TRBJ1-1; weak D call: TRBD1 (5 bases). The V end was cut by 4 bases, the J end by 0 bases, with 9 bases between. Germline values: CDR1 SNHLY, CDR2 FYNNEI. The CDR3 runs to 14 residues. The full variable domain, rest sourced from reference TRBV2 and TRBJ1-1, is EPEVTQTPSHQVTQMGQEVILRCVPISNHLYFYWYRQILGQKVEFLVSFYNNEISEKSEIFDDQFSVERPDGSNFTLKIRSTKLEDSAMYFCASSVGVLNTEAFFGQGTRLTVV.

This chain links TRBV27 with TRBJ2-7; TRBD2 matches 7 bases. The CDR3 length is 14 residues. V was pared by 4 bases and J by 7 bases, with 10 bases of the junction left unmatched. CDR1 is MNHEY and CDR2 is SMNVEV in the germline V gene (reference sequence). The CDR3, as DNA: TGTGCCAGCAGTTACGTCGCGGGAGATGGGGAGCAGTACTTC. Its protein product is CASSYVAGDGEQYF.

This chain connects TRBV7-9 to TRBJ1-1; 8 nucleotides agree with TRBD1. Germline trimming cut 4 bases from V and 1 base from J; bases unmatched to any gene: 5. The CDR3 extends over 15 amino acids. CDR1 and CDR2 from the germline V gene are SEHNR and FQNEAQ (reference sequence). CDR3 residues: CASSSGQGPNTEAFF. CDR3 DNA sequence: TGTGCCAGCAGCTCAGGACAGGGTCCGAACACTGAAGCTTTCTTT.